This T cell receptor (beta chain) appears in the sequencing data of a study of shared clonotypes between healthy human individuals. Turning to this clone: No antigen is known for it.

The CDR3 is made up of 19 amino acids. V shed 6 bases and J 5 bases; nucleotides not matched to a gene: 19. CDR1 and CDR2 from the germline V gene are WSHSY and SAAADI. The study, taken as a whole, reports: Blood alone was sampled, and tissue repertoires likely differ. In general, naive subsets displayed greater estimated richness than memory subsets did.

Adult Caucasians living in Nashville, Tennessee made up all of the donors. Data came from immunoSEQ multiplex PCR; TCRdb stores just in-frame clones and leaves some out. The sample comprises about 510,000 clones, approximately 95% of which are singletons, and 0.055% to 0.075% rests with the top ten. The TCR originated in a woman in her 30s in good health. The sample taken for sequencing was naive CD4+ T cells sorted from blood. Subset: CD45RA+ positively selected. The gene calls are TRBV10-2 and TRBJ1-3; 10 bases line up with TRBD1. In nucleotides, the CDR3 is TGCGCCAGCAGCGTCCCGGGACAGGGGATAGGAGGTCTAAGAAACACCATATATTTT. Amino acids: CASSVPGQGIGGLRNTIYF.